The rows below give T cell receptor beta chains drawn from one sample of a study of blood T cells in healthy people across ages. TCRdb re-analysed the 5' RACE reads in MiXCR, keeping a single row per CDR3 protein. The sample shows roughly 800,000 distinct CDR3 sequences, 20% to 25% of them seen only once. This sample also appeared in a second study, on T cells of mothers and their children.

What was sequenced was blood. Every receptor here comes from a boy younger than 18 in good health. CDR3s include the opening cysteine and the closing phenylalanine or tryptophan. The order of the fields is D gene, J gene, CDR3 length, V gene, clone size, CDR3 protein, CDR3 DNA. The D gene is left open where the match is weak. Clone size is given for some rows only: seen once, a few or many times, or a class if the clone is expanded.

d_gene: NA; j_gene: TRBJ1-4; len: 13; v_gene: TRBV2; abundance: NA; CDR3aa: CASTVRGGEKLFF; CDR3nt: TGTGCCAGCACTGTCAGGGGAGGCGAAAAACTGTTTTTT
d_gene: NA; j_gene: TRBJ2-2; len: 16; v_gene: TRBV6-6; abundance: few; CDR3aa: CASSRLPKSGTGELFF; CDR3nt: TGTGCCAGCAGTCGACTTCCTAAGAGCGGCACCGGGGAGCTGTTTTTT
d_gene: NA; j_gene: TRBJ2-7; len: 12; v_gene: TRBV28; abundance: NA; CDR3aa: CASTNPAASTYF; CDR3nt: TGTGCCAGCACGAATCCGGCAGCCTCAACCTACTTC
d_gene: NA; j_gene: TRBJ2-5; len: 12; v_gene: TRBV18; abundance: many; CDR3aa: CASSRYQETQYF; CDR3nt: TGTGCCAGCTCGCGATACCAAGAGACCCAGTACTTC
d_gene: NA; j_gene: TRBJ1-2; len: 14; v_gene: TRBV28; abundance: NA; CDR3aa: CASSSPPNMYGYTF; CDR3nt: TGTGCCAGCAGTTCCCCTCCCAATATGTATGGCTACACCTTC
d_gene: NA; j_gene: TRBJ1-3; len: 14; v_gene: TRBV12-3/TRBV12-4; abundance: NA; CDR3aa: CASSFYSTGNTIYF; CDR3nt: TGTGCCAGCAGTTTCTATTCTACTGGAAACACCATATATTTT
d_gene: TRBD1; j_gene: TRBJ2-1; len: 14; v_gene: TRBV29-1; abundance: NA; CDR3aa: CSVLTGQGDNEQFF; CDR3nt: TGCAGCGTCCTGACGGGACAGGGTGACAATGAGCAGTTCTTC
d_gene: NA; j_gene: TRBJ1-3; len: 12; v_gene: TRBV7-2; abundance: few; CDR3aa: CASSLGSADIYF; CDR3nt: TGTGCCAGCAGCTTAGGGTCGGCTGATATATATTTT
d_gene: TRBD2; j_gene: TRBJ2-3; len: 17; v_gene: TRBV7-2; abundance: few; CDR3aa: CASSLVPLAGATDTQYF; CDR3nt: TGTGCCAGCAGCTTAGTGCCCCTAGCGGGAGCCACAGATACGCAGTATTTT
d_gene: NA; j_gene: TRBJ2-7; len: 15; v_gene: TRBV7-2; abundance: many; CDR3aa: CASSWGGGVAYEQYF; CDR3nt: TGTGCCAGCAGCTGGGGGGGCGGGGTGGCGTACGAGCAGTACTTC
d_gene: NA; j_gene: TRBJ2-2; len: 12; v_gene: TRBV28; abundance: NA; CDR3aa: CASSFTGGELFF; CDR3nt: TGTGCCAGCAGTTTCACTGGAGGGGAGCTGTTTTTT
d_gene: NA; j_gene: TRBJ2-5; len: 13; v_gene: TRBV27; abundance: few; CDR3aa: CASSFGAVETQYF; CDR3nt: TGTGCCAGCAGTTTTGGAGCGGTTGAGACCCAGTACTTC
d_gene: TRBD2; j_gene: TRBJ2-2; len: 16; v_gene: TRBV20-1; abundance: few; CDR3aa: CSALPLAGGPTGELFF; CDR3nt: TGCAGTGCCCTACCCCTAGCGGGAGGGCCGACCGGGGAGCTGTTTTTT
d_gene: NA; j_gene: TRBJ2-5; len: 14; v_gene: TRBV4-1; abundance: NA; CDR3aa: CASSQEDTGETQYF; CDR3nt: TGCGCCAGCAGCCAAGAGGACACGGGAGAGACCCAGTACTTC
d_gene: TRBD1; j_gene: TRBJ2-2; len: 16; v_gene: TRBV4-3; abundance: many; CDR3aa: CASSQDRKGAFGELFF; CDR3nt: TGCGCCAGCAGCCAAGATCGGAAGGGGGCTTTCGGGGAGCTGTTTTTT
d_gene: TRBD2; j_gene: TRBJ2-5; len: 15; v_gene: TRBV20-1; abundance: NA; CDR3aa: CSASSAGTSKETQYF; CDR3nt: TGCAGTGCTAGCTCGGCCGGGACTAGTAAAGAGACCCAGTACTTC
d_gene: TRBD2; j_gene: TRBJ2-7; len: 16; v_gene: TRBV5-1; abundance: few; CDR3aa: CASSQRHTAGGDEQYF; CDR3nt: TGCGCCAGCAGCCAACGACACACAGCGGGAGGCGACGAGCAGTACTTC
d_gene: TRBD1; j_gene: TRBJ1-1; len: 14; v_gene: TRBV7-9; abundance: few; CDR3aa: CASSQTGGETEAFF; CDR3nt: TGTGCCAGCAGCCAGACAGGGGGGGAAACTGAAGCTTTCTTT
d_gene: TRBD2; j_gene: TRBJ2-1; len: 17; v_gene: TRBV12-5; abundance: NA; CDR3aa: CASGSSSLSGGAREQFF; CDR3nt: TGTGCTAGTGGTTCCTCCTCCTTGAGCGGGGGGGCGCGGGAGCAGTTCTTC
d_gene: NA; j_gene: TRBJ2-7; len: 14; v_gene: TRBV7-9; abundance: NA; CDR3aa: CASSPHINSDEQYF; CDR3nt: TGTGCCAGCAGCCCACACATAAACAGTGACGAGCAGTACTTC
d_gene: TRBD2; j_gene: TRBJ2-7; len: 14; v_gene: TRBV7-2; abundance: few; CDR3aa: CASHTSGGSHEQYF; CDR3nt: TGTGCCAGCCATACTAGCGGGGGATCCCACGAGCAGTACTTC
d_gene: TRBD1; j_gene: TRBJ1-1; len: 14; v_gene: TRBV20-1; abundance: few; CDR3aa: CSAREPEQGPEAFF; CDR3nt: TGCAGTGCTAGAGAACCGGAACAGGGGCCTGAAGCGTTCTTT
d_gene: NA; j_gene: TRBJ1-1; len: 15; v_gene: TRBV15; abundance: NA; CDR3aa: CATSREGIQVAEAFF; CDR3nt: TGTGCCACCAGCAGAGAGGGGATACAGGTTGCTGAAGCTTTCTTT
d_gene: NA; j_gene: TRBJ1-4; len: 14; v_gene: TRBV14; abundance: NA; CDR3aa: CASSQDLLHEKLFF; CDR3nt: TGTGCCAGCAGCCAAGATCTCCTACACGAAAAACTGTTTTTT
d_gene: NA; j_gene: TRBJ2-1; len: 14; v_gene: TRBV5-1; abundance: NA; CDR3aa: CASSFQGAMFEQFF; CDR3nt: TGCGCCAGCAGCTTCCAGGGTGCGATGTTTGAGCAGTTCTTC
d_gene: TRBD2; j_gene: TRBJ2-7; len: 17; v_gene: TRBV28; abundance: few; CDR3aa: CASRKRTGTSEIYEQYF; CDR3nt: TGTGCCAGCAGAAAAAGAACCGGGACTAGCGAGATATACGAGCAGTACTTC
d_gene: NA; j_gene: TRBJ1-3; len: 14; v_gene: TRBV6-6; abundance: few; CDR3aa: CASREGSSGNTIYF; CDR3nt: TGTGCCAGCAGAGAGGGGAGCTCTGGAAACACCATATATTTT
d_gene: NA; j_gene: TRBJ1-1; len: 12; v_gene: TRBV6-6; abundance: few; CDR3aa: CASSPLQTEAFF; CDR3nt: TGTGCCAGCAGCCCCCTACAGACTGAAGCTTTCTTT
d_gene: TRBD2; j_gene: TRBJ2-4; len: 16; v_gene: TRBV12-3/TRBV12-4; abundance: NA; CDR3aa: CASTLAGGPDKNIQYF; CDR3nt: TGTGCCAGCACGCTAGCGGGAGGGCCTGACAAAAACATTCAGTACTTC
d_gene: NA; j_gene: TRBJ2-1; len: 13; v_gene: TRBV5-1; abundance: NA; CDR3aa: CASRPGFYNEQFF; CDR3nt: TGCGCCAGCAGGCCAGGGTTCTACAATGAGCAGTTCTTC
d_gene: NA; j_gene: TRBJ2-7; len: 14; v_gene: TRBV6-2/TRBV6-3; abundance: NA; CDR3aa: CASDRDSSSYEQYF; CDR3nt: TGTGCCAGCGACCGGGACTCAAGCTCCTACGAGCAGTACTTC
d_gene: NA; j_gene: TRBJ2-3; len: 14; v_gene: TRBV4-1; abundance: NA; CDR3aa: CASSQGVVADTQYF; CDR3nt: TGCGCCAGCAGCCAAGGGGTAGTGGCAGATACGCAGTATTTT
d_gene: TRBD1; j_gene: TRBJ1-5; len: 14; v_gene: TRBV30; abundance: NA; CDR3aa: CAWSLGTGIQPQHF; CDR3nt: TGTGCCTGGAGTCTTGGGACAGGGATCCAGCCCCAGCATTTT
d_gene: NA; j_gene: TRBJ2-7; len: 15; v_gene: TRBV10-3; abundance: few; CDR3aa: CAISEPTVSSYEQYF; CDR3nt: TGTGCCATCAGTGAACCGACAGTCAGCTCCTACGAGCAGTACTTC
d_gene: TRBD2; j_gene: TRBJ2-1; len: 17; v_gene: TRBV6-1; abundance: few; CDR3aa: CASSPSSGRPKGGEQFF; CDR3nt: TGTGCCAGCAGTCCAAGTAGCGGGAGGCCGAAAGGAGGTGAACAGTTCTTC
d_gene: NA; j_gene: TRBJ2-3; len: 14; v_gene: TRBV29-1; abundance: NA; CDR3aa: CSVLKSLSTDTQYF; CDR3nt: TGCAGCGTTTTAAAGTCCCTTAGCACAGATACGCAGTATTTT
d_gene: TRBD1; j_gene: TRBJ2-7; len: 12; v_gene: TRBV12-3/TRBV12-4; abundance: NA; CDR3aa: CASTRTGDEQYF; CDR3nt: TGTGCCAGCACCCGGACAGGGGACGAGCAGTACTTC
d_gene: NA; j_gene: TRBJ2-1; len: 13; v_gene: TRBV7-2; abundance: NA; CDR3aa: CASSKRGKNERFF; CDR3nt: TGTGCCAGCTCCAAACGGGGGAAGAATGAGCGGTTCTTC
d_gene: NA; j_gene: TRBJ2-5; len: 13; v_gene: TRBV27; abundance: NA; CDR3aa: CASSLNVRETQYF; CDR3nt: TGTGCCAGCAGTTTAAATGTACGGGAGACCCAGTACTTC
d_gene: TRBD2; j_gene: TRBJ2-7; len: 14; v_gene: TRBV4-1; abundance: NA; CDR3aa: CASSPAGDTYEQYF; CDR3nt: TGCGCCAGCAGCCCAGCGGGGGATACCTACGAGCAGTACTTC
d_gene: NA; j_gene: TRBJ2-3; len: 14; v_gene: TRBV7-9; abundance: once; CDR3aa: CASNSGDYTDTQYF; CDR3nt: TGTGCCAGCAACTCGGGGGATTACACAGATACGCAGTATTTT
d_gene: NA; j_gene: TRBJ1-3; len: 14; v_gene: TRBV7-3; abundance: few; CDR3aa: CASRSSGSGNTIYF; CDR3nt: TGTGCCAGCAGATCGTCAGGGAGTGGAAACACCATATATTTT
d_gene: TRBD1; j_gene: TRBJ2-4; len: 13; v_gene: TRBV20-1; abundance: NA; CDR3aa: CSAKGQSKNIQYF; CDR3nt: TGCAGTGCAAAGGGACAGTCTAAAAACATTCAGTACTTC
d_gene: NA; j_gene: TRBJ2-1; len: 13; v_gene: TRBV5-1; abundance: few; CDR3aa: CASRPDNYNEQFF; CDR3nt: TGCGCCAGCAGGCCTGACAACTACAATGAGCAGTTCTTC
d_gene: TRBD1; j_gene: TRBJ1-2; len: 14; v_gene: TRBV27; abundance: few; CDR3aa: CASRGTGGKKGYTF; CDR3nt: TGTGCCAGCAGGGGGACAGGGGGGAAGAAGGGCTACACCTTC
d_gene: NA; j_gene: TRBJ1-3; len: 15; v_gene: TRBV28; abundance: NA; CDR3aa: CASSFGIPSGSTIYF; CDR3nt: TGTGCCAGCAGTTTCGGGATCCCCTCTGGAAGCACCATATATTTT
d_gene: TRBD1; j_gene: TRBJ2-7; len: 13; v_gene: TRBV27; abundance: few; CDR3aa: CASSLGQGIEQYF; CDR3nt: TGTGCCAGCAGTTTAGGACAGGGGATCGAGCAGTACTTC
d_gene: NA; j_gene: TRBJ1-6; len: 14; v_gene: TRBV18; abundance: few; CDR3aa: CASPRGGQNSPLHF; CDR3nt: TGTGCCAGCCCTCGGGGGGGGCAGAATTCACCCCTCCACTTT
d_gene: NA; j_gene: TRBJ2-2; len: 14; v_gene: TRBV7-2; abundance: NA; CDR3aa: CASSLEGYTGELFF; CDR3nt: TGTGCCAGCAGCTTAGAAGGTTATACCGGGGAGCTGTTTTTT
d_gene: NA; j_gene: TRBJ2-7; len: 14; v_gene: TRBV6-1; abundance: NA; CDR3aa: CASSKGTPAYEQYF; CDR3nt: TGTGCCAGCAGTAAAGGGACACCAGCCTACGAGCAGTACTTC
d_gene: NA; j_gene: TRBJ2-1; len: 13; v_gene: TRBV12-3/TRBV12-4; abundance: NA; CDR3aa: CASSLNEYNEQFF; CDR3nt: TGTGCCAGCAGTTTAAACGAGTACAATGAGCAGTTCTTC
d_gene: NA; j_gene: TRBJ2-2; len: 14; v_gene: TRBV18; abundance: few; CDR3aa: CASSSLGLGVELFF; CDR3nt: TGTGCCAGCTCGTCCCTGGGGCTTGGCGTGGAGCTGTTTTTT
d_gene: NA; j_gene: TRBJ2-7; len: 15; v_gene: TRBV11-1; abundance: few; CDR3aa: CASSFKASTSYEQYF; CDR3nt: TGTGCCAGCAGCTTTAAAGCTAGCACATCCTACGAGCAGTACTTC